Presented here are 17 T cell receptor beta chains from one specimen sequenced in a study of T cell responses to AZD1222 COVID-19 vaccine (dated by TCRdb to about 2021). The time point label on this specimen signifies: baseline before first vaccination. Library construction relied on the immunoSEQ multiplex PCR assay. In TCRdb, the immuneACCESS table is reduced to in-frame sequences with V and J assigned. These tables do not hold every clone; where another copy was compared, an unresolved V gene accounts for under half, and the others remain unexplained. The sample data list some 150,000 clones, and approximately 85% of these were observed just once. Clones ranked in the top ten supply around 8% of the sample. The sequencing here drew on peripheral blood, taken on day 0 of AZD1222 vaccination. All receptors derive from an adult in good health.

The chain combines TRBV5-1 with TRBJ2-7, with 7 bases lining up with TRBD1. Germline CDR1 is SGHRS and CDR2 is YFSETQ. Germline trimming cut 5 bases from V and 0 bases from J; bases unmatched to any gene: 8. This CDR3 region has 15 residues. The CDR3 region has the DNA TGCGCCAGCAGTCAGACAGGGTTGGGCTCCTACGAGCAGTACTTC. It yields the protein CASSQTGLGSYEQYF.

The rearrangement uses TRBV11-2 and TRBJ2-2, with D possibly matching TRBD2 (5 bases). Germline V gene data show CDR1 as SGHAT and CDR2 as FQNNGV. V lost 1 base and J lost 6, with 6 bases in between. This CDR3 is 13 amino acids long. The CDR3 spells CASSLVLAGELFF. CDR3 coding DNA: TGTGCCAGCAGCTTAGTACTAGCCGGGGAGCTGTTTTTT.

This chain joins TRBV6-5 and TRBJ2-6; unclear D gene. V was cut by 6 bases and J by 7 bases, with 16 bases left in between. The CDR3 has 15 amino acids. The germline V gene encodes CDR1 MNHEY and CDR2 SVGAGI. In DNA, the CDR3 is TGTGCCAGCAGCCTTCTTGATTCGTTAGCCAACGTCCTGACTTTC. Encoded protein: CASSLLDSLANVLTF.

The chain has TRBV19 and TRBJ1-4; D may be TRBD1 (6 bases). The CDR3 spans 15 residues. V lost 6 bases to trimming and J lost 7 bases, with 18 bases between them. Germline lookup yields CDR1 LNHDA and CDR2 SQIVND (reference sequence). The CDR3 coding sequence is TGTGCCAGTAGACGCGGACCCGGGGGCGTTGAAAAACTGTTTTTT. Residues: CASRRGPGGVEKLFF. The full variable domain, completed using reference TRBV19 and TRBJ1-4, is DGGITQSPKYLFRKEGQNVTLSCEQNLNHDAMYWYRQDPGQGLRLIYYSQIVNDFQKGDIAEGYSVSREKKESFPLTVTSAQKNPTAFYLCASRRGPGGVEKLFFGSGTQLSVL.

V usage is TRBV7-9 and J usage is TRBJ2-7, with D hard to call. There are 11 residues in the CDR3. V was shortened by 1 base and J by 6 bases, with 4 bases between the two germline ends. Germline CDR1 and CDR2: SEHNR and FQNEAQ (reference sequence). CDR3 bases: TGTGCCAGCAGCTTAGTACGCGAGCAGTACTTC. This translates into CASSLVREQYF.

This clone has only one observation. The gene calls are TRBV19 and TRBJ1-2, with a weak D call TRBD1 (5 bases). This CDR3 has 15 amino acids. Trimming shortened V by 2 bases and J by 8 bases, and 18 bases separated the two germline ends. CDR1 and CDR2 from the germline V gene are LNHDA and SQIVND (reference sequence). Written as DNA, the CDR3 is TGTGCCAGTAGTATAAAGGGAGGGGTCGGCTCAGGCTACACCTTC. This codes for CASSIKGGVGSGYTF.

The CDR3 spells CASSQDRVTGERETQYF. In DNA form, the CDR3 reads TGTGCCAGCAGCCAAGATCGCGTTACAGGGGAAAGAGAGACCCAGTACTTC. The rearrangement links TRBV4-2 to TRBJ2-5; TRBD1 aligns across 7 bases. The germline gives CDR1 LGHNA, CDR2 YNFKEQ. The CDR3 contains 17 residues. The V gene end was trimmed by 0 bases and the J gene end by 4 bases; junction bases not matched to a gene: 11.

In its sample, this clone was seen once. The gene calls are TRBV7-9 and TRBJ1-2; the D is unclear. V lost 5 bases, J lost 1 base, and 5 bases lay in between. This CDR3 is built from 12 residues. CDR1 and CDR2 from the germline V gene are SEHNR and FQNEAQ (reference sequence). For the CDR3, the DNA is TGTGCCAGCAGCCTTATTAACTATGGCTACACCTTC. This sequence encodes CASSLINYGYTF.

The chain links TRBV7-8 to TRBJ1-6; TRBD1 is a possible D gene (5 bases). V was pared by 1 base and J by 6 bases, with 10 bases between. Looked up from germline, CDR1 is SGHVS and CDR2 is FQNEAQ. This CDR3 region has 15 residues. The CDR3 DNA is TGTGCCAGCAGCTTAGGGGGGGGGATTAATTCACCCCTCCACTTT. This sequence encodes CASSLGGGINSPLHF.

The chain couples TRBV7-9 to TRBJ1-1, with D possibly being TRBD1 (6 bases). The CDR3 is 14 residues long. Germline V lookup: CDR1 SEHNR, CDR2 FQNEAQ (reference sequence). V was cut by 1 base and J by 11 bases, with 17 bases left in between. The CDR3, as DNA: TGTGCCAGCAGCTTAGATTGGGGGGGCGTGGAGGCTTTCTTT. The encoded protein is CASSLDWGGVEAFF.

DNA of the CDR3: TGTGCCAGCAGTTACCTTGGGGGCGCGGACTATGGCTACACCTTC. It specifies CASSYLGGADYGYTF. This chain uses TRBV6-6 with TRBJ1-2; weak D call: TRBD1 (6 bases). V lost 2 bases to trimming and J lost 3 bases, with 13 bases between them. Germline V gives CDR1 MNHNY, CDR2 SVGAGI (reference sequence). The CDR3 length is 15 residues.

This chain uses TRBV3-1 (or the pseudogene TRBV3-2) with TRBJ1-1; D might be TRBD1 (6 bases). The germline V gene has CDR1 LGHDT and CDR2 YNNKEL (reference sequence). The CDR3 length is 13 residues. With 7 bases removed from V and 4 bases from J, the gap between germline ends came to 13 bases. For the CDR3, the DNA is TGTGCCAGCATTAGGACAGAGGGCACTGAAGCTTTCTTT. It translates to CASIRTEGTEAFF.

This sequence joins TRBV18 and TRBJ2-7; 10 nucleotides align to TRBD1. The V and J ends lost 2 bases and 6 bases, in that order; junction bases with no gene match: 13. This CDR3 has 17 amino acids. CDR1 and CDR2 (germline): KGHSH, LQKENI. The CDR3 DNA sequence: TGTGCCAGCTCACCAAGGCGGTTGGGACAGGGGAAGTTCGAGCAGTACTTC. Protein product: CASSPRRLGQGKFEQYF.

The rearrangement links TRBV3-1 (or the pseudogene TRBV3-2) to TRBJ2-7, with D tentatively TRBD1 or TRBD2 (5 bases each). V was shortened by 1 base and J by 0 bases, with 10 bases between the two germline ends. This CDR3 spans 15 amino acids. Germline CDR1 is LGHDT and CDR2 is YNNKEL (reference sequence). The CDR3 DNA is TGTGCCAGCAGCCAAGTTTCAGGGAGCTCCTACGAGCAGTACTTC. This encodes CASSQVSGSSYEQYF.

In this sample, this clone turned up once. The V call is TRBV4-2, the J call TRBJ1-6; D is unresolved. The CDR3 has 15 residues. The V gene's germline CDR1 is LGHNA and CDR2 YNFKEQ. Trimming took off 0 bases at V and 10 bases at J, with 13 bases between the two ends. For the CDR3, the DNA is TGTGCCAGCAGCCAAGATCCCCAAACGCGCTCACCCCTCCACTTT. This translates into CASSQDPQTRSPLHF.

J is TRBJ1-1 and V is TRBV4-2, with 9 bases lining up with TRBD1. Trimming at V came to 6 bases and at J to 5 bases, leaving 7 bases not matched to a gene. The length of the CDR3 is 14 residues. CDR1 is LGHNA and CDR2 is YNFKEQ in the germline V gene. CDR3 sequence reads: CASRHQQGATEAFF. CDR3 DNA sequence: TGTGCCAGCAGACACCAACAGGGGGCGACTGAAGCTTTCTTT.

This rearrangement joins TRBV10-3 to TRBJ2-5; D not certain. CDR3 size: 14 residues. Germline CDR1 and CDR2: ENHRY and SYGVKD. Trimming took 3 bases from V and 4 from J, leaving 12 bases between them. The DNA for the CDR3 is TGTGCCATCAGTGACCCCCAGCTGGGAGAGACCCAGTACTTC. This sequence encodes CAISDPQLGETQYF.